The present T cell receptor beta chain was sequenced within a study of blood T cell repertoires in COVID-19. Study background: Samples of COVID-19 (acute and convalescent) were obtained from the United States, Italy and Spain.

Trimming stripped 3 bases from V and 6 bases from J, with 21 bases between. The CDR3 loop spans 16 amino acids. Germline CDR1 reads LGHNA; CDR2 reads YNFKEQ. Participants reported their clinical history, and cohort assignment relied on those reports. Recovered Cohort 3 donors showed two negative PCRs, clearance, or symptom resolution. Per the authors' pipeline: By means of reference gene primer amplification, nucleated cell counts were estimated. Here immunoSEQ multiplex PCR was the method, and the copy in TCRdb shows in-frame clones only, minus some. Clone size and V and J calls were adopted from that table, with D and trimming inferred from the DNA. The table records hundreds of thousands of clones, over 75% of them present only once.

This receptor was obtained from a woman aged 60-75 years who had recovered from COVID-19. The sequenced sample was PBMCs or T cells enriched from blood (not recorded which). The chain joins TRBV4-2 to TRBJ2-7; D is possibly TRBD2 (5 bases). The CDR3 DNA is TGTGCCAGCAGCCAGATCCTCGGACTCGGAGGCCTCGAGCAGTACTTC. Translation gives CASSQILGLGGLEQYF.